This T cell receptor beta chain comes out of a study of blood T cells in healthy people across ages. Study-wide results and caveats: Greater diversity and more naive CD4+ cells were seen in long-lived donors than in aged donors. Any changes in expanded clonotypes were possibly confounded, as donor CMV status remained unknown.

Concerning this clonotype itself: Antigen specificity is unknown.

Germline V gene lookup returns CDR1 LNHDA and CDR2 SQIVND (reference sequence). The CDR3 extends over 13 amino acids. Trimming removed 5 bases from V and 3 bases from J, with 10 bases in between. Then a second PCR, running roughly 7 to 11 cycles, was carried out with a sample-barcoded 5' primer and a J-beta primer mix. All samples gave at least 2.5 million CDR3-containing paired-end reads. TCRdb re-called the 5' RACE reads through MiXCR, storing one row per CDR3 protein. This repertoire shows about 320,000 distinct CDR3 sequences, roughly 29% found once; its top ten account for roughly 28%. Each individual donor underwent a draw of ten milliliters of peripheral blood.

This receptor was taken from a woman in her 70s in good health. This chain joins TRBV19 and TRBJ2-5; a possible D gene is TRBD2 (6 bases). The sequenced sample was blood. CDR3 in DNA: TGTGCCAGTAGTTCCCGACTAGAAGAGACCCAGTACTTC. Translating it yields CASSSRLEETQYF.